This T cell receptor beta chain was documented in a study of shared clonotypes between healthy human individuals. Overall study results and limits: Generally, estimated richness proved larger in naive subsets than it did in memory subsets.

Clones were sequenced by immunoSEQ multiplex PCR, and TCRdb holds only the in-frame ones, with some missing. In the table there are some 2.4 million clones, roughly 93% of which are singletons. Comments on this clone: As yet, its antigen is unknown.

Specimen: naive CD4+ T cells from PBMCs. Noted subset: CD45RA+ positively selected. This clonotype originated in a young man in good health. Some clones in this sample may be carry-over from other donors' samples.

The CDR3, as DNA: TGTGCCTGGAGTGCCATCTCGCAGGGAGATTCACCCCTCCACTTT. Translation: CAWSAISQGDSPLHF. V and J are TRBV30 and TRBJ1-6, with a possible D match to TRBD1 (5 bases). The germline V gene has CDR1 GTSNPN and CDR2 SVGIG (reference sequence). V shed 1 base and J shed 8 bases, with 15 bases lying between them. This CDR3 has 15 amino acids. Variable domain in full (rest from reference TRBV30 and TRBJ1-6): SQTIHQWPATLVQPVGSPLSLECTVEGTSNPNLYWYRQAAGRGLQLLFYSVGIGQISSEVPQNLSASRPQDRQFILSSKKLLLSDSGFYLCAWSAISQGDSPLHFGNGTRLTVT.